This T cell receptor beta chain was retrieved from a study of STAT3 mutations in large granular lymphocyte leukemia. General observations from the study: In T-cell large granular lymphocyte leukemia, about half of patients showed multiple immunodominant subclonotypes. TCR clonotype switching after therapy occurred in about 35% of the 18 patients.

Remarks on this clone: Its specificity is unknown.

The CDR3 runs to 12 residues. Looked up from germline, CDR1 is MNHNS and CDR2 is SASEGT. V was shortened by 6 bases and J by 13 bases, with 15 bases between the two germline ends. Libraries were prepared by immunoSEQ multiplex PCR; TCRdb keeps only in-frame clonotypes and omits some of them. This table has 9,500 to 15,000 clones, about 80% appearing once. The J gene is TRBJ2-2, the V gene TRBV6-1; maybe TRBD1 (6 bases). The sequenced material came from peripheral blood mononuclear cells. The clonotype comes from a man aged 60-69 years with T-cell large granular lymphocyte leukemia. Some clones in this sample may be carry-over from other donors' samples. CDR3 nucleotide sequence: TGTGCCAGCAGCGACTTGAGGGGGTTGCTGTTTTTT. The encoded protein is CASSDLRGLLFF.